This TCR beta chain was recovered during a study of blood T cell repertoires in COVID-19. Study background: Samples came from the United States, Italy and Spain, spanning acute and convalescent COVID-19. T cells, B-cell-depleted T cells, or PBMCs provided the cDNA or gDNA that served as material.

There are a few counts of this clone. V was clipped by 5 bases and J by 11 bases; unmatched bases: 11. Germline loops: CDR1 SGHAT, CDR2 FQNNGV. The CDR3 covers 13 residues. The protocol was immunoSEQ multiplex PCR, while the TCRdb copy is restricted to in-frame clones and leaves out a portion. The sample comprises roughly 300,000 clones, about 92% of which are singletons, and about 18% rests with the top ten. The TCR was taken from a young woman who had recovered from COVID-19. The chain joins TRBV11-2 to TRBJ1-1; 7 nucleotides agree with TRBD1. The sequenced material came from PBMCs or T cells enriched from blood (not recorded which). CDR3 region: CASSSGQALRAFF. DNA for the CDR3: TGTGCCAGCAGCAGCGGACAGGCCCTTAGGGCTTTCTTT.